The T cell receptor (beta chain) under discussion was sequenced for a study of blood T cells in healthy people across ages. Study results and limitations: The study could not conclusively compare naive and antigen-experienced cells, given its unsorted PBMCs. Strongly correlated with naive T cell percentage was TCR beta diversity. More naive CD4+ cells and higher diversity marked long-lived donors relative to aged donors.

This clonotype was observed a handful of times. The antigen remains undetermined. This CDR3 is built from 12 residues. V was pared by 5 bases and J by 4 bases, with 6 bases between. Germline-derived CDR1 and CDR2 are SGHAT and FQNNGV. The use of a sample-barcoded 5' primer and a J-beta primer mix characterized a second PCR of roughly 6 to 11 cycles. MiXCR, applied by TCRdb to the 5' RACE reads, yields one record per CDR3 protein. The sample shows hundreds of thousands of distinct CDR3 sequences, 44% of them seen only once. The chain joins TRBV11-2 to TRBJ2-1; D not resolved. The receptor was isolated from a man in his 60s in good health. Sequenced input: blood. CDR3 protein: CASSKEYNEQFF. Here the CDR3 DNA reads TGTGCCAGCAGCAAAGAGTACAATGAGCAGTTCTTC.